These T cell receptor beta chains were read from a single sample in a study of T cell changes during pregnancy in multiple sclerosis. Produced via immunoSEQ multiplex PCR; TCRdb's table is partial and in-frame only. The table shows about 47,000 clones, with roughly 92% occurring only once. This material consisted of peripheral blood, taken in the third trimester of pregnancy. The receptors were gathered from a female donor with multiple sclerosis, enrolled in a pregnancy study. Both conserved end residues are part of each CDR3. A D gene is named only where the DNA matches it firmly. Expanded clones get a size class; other rows say once, few or many, or leave the size out.

d_call: .
v_call: TRBV7-2
clone_size: few
j_call: TRBJ1-1
cdr3_aa: CASSTRQEQAFF
cdr3_nt: TGTGCCAGCAGCACAAGACAGGAACAGGCTTTCTTT

d_call: .
v_call: TRBV11-2
clone_size: .
j_call: TRBJ2-1
cdr3_aa: CASSLVELEQFF
cdr3_nt: TGTGCCAGCAGCTTAGTAGAACTTGAGCAGTTCTTC

d_call: TRBD1
v_call: TRBV10-1
clone_size: .
j_call: TRBJ2-7
cdr3_aa: CASKTGAQTSYEQYF
cdr3_nt: TGCGCCAGCAAGACAGGGGCCCAAACTTCCTACGAGCAGTACTTC

d_call: TRBD2
v_call: TRBV7-9
clone_size: .
j_call: TRBJ2-1
cdr3_aa: CASSARGSGRSYEQFF
cdr3_nt: TGTGCCAGCAGCGCCCGGGGGAGCGGGAGGTCGTATGAGCAGTTCTTC

d_call: .
v_call: TRBV28
clone_size: .
j_call: TRBJ1-2
cdr3_aa: CASSFKSGTGGGYTF
cdr3_nt: TGTGCCAGCAGTTTTAAATCCGGAACAGGTGGTGGCTACACCTTC

d_call: .
v_call: TRBV30
clone_size: .
j_call: TRBJ1-5
cdr3_aa: CAWSVSRGPQPQHF
cdr3_nt: TGTGCCTGGAGTGTATCCAGGGGCCCTCAGCCCCAGCATTTT

d_call: .
v_call: TRBV7-3
clone_size: .
j_call: TRBJ2-7
cdr3_aa: CASSLNGGYSYEQYF
cdr3_nt: TGTGCCAGCAGCTTAAACGGGGGATACTCCTACGAGCAGTACTTC

d_call: .
v_call: TRBV2
clone_size: .
j_call: TRBJ1-1
cdr3_aa: CASSQRLGGAEAFF
cdr3_nt: TGTGCCAGCAGTCAAAGGTTGGGGGGAGCTGAAGCTTTCTTT

d_call: TRBD1
v_call: TRBV11-3
clone_size: .
j_call: TRBJ2-2
cdr3_aa: CASSSTGGASGELFF
cdr3_nt: TGTGCCAGCAGCTCTACAGGGGGTGCATCCGGGGAGCTGTTTTTT

d_call: .
v_call: TRBV6-5
clone_size: .
j_call: TRBJ1-4
cdr3_aa: CASSRRDFNEKLFF
cdr3_nt: TGTGCCAGCAGCCGCCGGGACTTCAATGAAAAACTGTTTTTT

d_call: TRBD1
v_call: TRBV7-9
clone_size: once
j_call: TRBJ2-5
cdr3_aa: CASSFEQGGTQYF
cdr3_nt: TGTGCCAGCAGCTTTGAACAGGGGGGTACCCAGTACTTC

d_call: TRBD2
v_call: TRBV6-5
clone_size: .
j_call: TRBJ2-5
cdr3_aa: CASSSGTIKETQYF
cdr3_nt: TGTGCCAGCAGCTCTGGGACTATCAAAGAGACCCAGTACTTC

d_call: TRBD1
v_call: TRBV5-1
clone_size: .
j_call: TRBJ2-3
cdr3_aa: CASSLFAPTRGGAGLTDTQYF
cdr3_nt: TGCGCCAGCAGCTTGTTCGCCCCTACCCGAGGGGGCGCGGGCTTGACAGATACGCAGTATTTT

d_call: TRBD2
v_call: TRBV4-1
clone_size: .
j_call: TRBJ2-2
cdr3_aa: CASSQDELAGDTGELFF
cdr3_nt: TGCGCCAGCAGCCAAGACGAGCTAGCGGGAGACACCGGGGAGCTGTTTTTT

d_call: .
v_call: TRBV28
clone_size: .
j_call: TRBJ1-5
cdr3_aa: CASSSLTGSNQPQHF
cdr3_nt: TGTGCCAGCAGTTCTCTCACAGGAAGCAATCAGCCCCAGCATTTT